What follows is one T cell receptor beta chain and its context. No antigen is known for it. After re-calling the 5' RACE reads, TCRdb lists one entry per CDR3 protein, DNA absent. In total, the table holds around 550,000 distinct CDR3 sequences. The CDR3 has 15 amino acids. The data belong to a study of T cells expressing NK-cell markers. Study conclusions and caveats: Certain NKG2C+ T cell clones were expanded, and their HCMV specificity remained unclear.

The sample was blood T cells: a sorted CD56 or NKG2C T cell subset, CD4+ or CD8+ T cells, or bulk PBMC T cells (not recorded which). The V gene is TRBV12-3 or TRBV12-4, the J gene TRBJ2-2. The clonotype comes from a man aged 18 to 29 in good health. The CDR3 here is CASIKQLMNTGELFF.